The clone carrying this T cell receptor beta chain showed up just a few times. This record comes from a study of blood T cell repertoires in COVID-19. The ends were cut back, 3 bases at V and 1 base at J, with 13 bases in the middle. This CDR3 spans 15 amino acids. Germline CDR1 SGHRS, CDR2 YFSETQ. The method was immunoSEQ multiplex PCR; TCRdb's version includes in-frame clones alone and lacks a portion of them. The sample carries some 400,000 clones, roughly nine tenths recorded once. The chain combines TRBV5-1 with TRBJ1-1, with D possibly TRBD1 on 6 matching bases. This receptor was obtained from a man aged 25-40 years who had recovered from COVID-19. The specimen sequenced was PBMCs or T cells enriched from blood (not recorded which). This CDR3 reads CASSSDGQPNTEAFF. CDR3 bases: TGCGCCAGCAGCTCCGATGGACAGCCGAACACTGAAGCTTTCTTT.